The rows below give T cell receptor beta chains drawn from one sample of a study of OX40 agonist ivuxolimab in advanced cancers. Profiled with immunoSEQ multiplex PCR; TCRdb holds only in-frame clones, not every one. The sample carries roughly 28,000 clones, 70% to 80% recorded once. The sequencing used CD4+ or CD8+ T cells sorted from blood, collected in a trial of the OX40 agonist ivuxolimab. The source of these receptors is an adult with an advanced solid tumor such as melanoma, head and neck, liver or kidney cancer. The CDR3 runs from the conserved cysteine through the conserved F or W. The D gene is left open where the match is weak. The size field is filled for only some rows; it gives once, few, many or a size class.

j_call clone_size d_call v_call cdr3_nt cdr3_aa
TRBJ2-3 NA TRBD2 TRBV5-5 TGTGCCAGCAGCTTGGCAGCGGGGGCTTCTAGCACAGATACGCAGTATTTT CASSLAAGASSTDTQYF
TRBJ2-1 NA TRBD2 TRBV19 TGTGCCAGTAGTATAGGGAGCGGGGGGCCCAATGAGCAGTTCTTC CASSIGSGGPNEQFF
TRBJ1-1 NA NA TRBV28 TGTGCCAGCAGCCCTACCGGGGGTTCGAACACTGAAGCTTTCTTT CASSPTGGSNTEAFF
TRBJ2-7 NA NA TRBV28 TGTGCCAGCACCGGATATGAATCAAGGTGGGACACGAGATATTACGAGCAGTACTTC CASTGYESRWDTRYYEQYF
TRBJ2-1 NA NA TRBV6-5 TGTGCCAGCAGTTACGACAGGAGCTCCTACAATGAGCAGTTCTTC CASSYDRSSYNEQFF
TRBJ1-1 few NA TRBV30 TGTGCCTGGAGTCCCACGAGGGAAGCTTTCTTT CAWSPTREAFF
TRBJ2-2 NA NA TRBV19 TGTGCCAGTAGTATGGGCCACGTCACCGGGGAGCTGTTTTTT CASSMGHVTGELFF
TRBJ1-3 NA TRBD1 TRBV7-9 TGTGCCAGCAGCTTAGCGAAGACAGGGTTGAGCTCTGGAAACACCATATATTTT CASSLAKTGLSSGNTIYF
TRBJ2-7 NA NA TRBV11-2 TGTGCCAGCAGCTTAGGAGGGGCCGAGCAGTACTTC CASSLGGAEQYF
TRBJ2-2 NA TRBD2 TRBV7-3 TGTGCCAGCAGCCCCCCAAGATCTAGCGGGGGGACGCCCACCGGGGAGCTGTTTTTT CASSPPRSSGGTPTGELFF
TRBJ1-6 NA NA TRBV19 TGTGCCAGTAGTAAGTGGGATGGGGAAGACGATTCACCCCTCCACTTT CASSKWDGEDDSPLHF
TRBJ2-3 NA NA TRBV30 TGTGCCTGGAGTGTTTTATTTACAGATACGCAGTATTTT CAWSVLFTDTQYF
TRBJ1-2 NA NA TRBV18 TGTGCCAGCTCACCAGGTTTTGGGCAGGCCTATGGCTACACCTTC CASSPGFGQAYGYTF
TRBJ2-6 NA NA TRBV11-3 TGTGCCAGCAGCTTAGGCTCTGGGGCCAACGTCCTGACTTTC CASSLGSGANVLTF
TRBJ2-1 NA TRBD2 TRBV5-1 TGCGCCAGCAGCTTCGGCGGGGGAGGTTACAATGAGCAGTTCTTC CASSFGGGGYNEQFF
TRBJ2-1 few NA TRBV11-1 TGTGCCAGCAGCACCCGGACAGAATACAATGAGCAGTTCTTC CASSTRTEYNEQFF